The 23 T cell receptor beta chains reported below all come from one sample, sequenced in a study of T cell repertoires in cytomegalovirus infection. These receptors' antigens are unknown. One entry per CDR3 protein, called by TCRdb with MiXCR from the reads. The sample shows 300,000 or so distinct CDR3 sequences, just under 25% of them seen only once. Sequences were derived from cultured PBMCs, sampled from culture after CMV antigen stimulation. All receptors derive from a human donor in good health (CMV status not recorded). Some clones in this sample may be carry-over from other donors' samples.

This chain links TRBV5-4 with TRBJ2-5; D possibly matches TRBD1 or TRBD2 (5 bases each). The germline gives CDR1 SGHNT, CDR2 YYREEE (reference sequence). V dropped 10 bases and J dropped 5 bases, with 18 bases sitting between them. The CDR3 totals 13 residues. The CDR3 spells CAGEYRGVETQYF. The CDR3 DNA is TGTGCCGGAGAGTACAGAGGGGTGGAGACCCAGTACTTC.

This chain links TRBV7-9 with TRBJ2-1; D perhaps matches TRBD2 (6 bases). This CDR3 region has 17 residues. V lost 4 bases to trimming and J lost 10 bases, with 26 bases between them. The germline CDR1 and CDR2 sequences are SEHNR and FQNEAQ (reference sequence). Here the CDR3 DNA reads TGTGCCAGCAGCTCACCGGCAGGGCGGGAACCCTTCAGCGAGCAGTTCTTC. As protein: CASSSPAGREPFSEQFF. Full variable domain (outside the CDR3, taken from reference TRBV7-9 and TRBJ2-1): DTGVSQNPRHKITKRGQNVTFRCDPISEHNRLYWYRQTLGQGPEFLTYFQNEAQLEKSRLLSDRFSAERPKGSFSTLEIQRTEQGDSAMYLCASSSPAGREPFSEQFFGPGTRLTVL.

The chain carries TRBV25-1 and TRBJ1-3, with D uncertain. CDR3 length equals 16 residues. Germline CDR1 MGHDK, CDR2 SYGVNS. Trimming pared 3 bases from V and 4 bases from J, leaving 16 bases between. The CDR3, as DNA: TGTGCCAGCAGTGACCGTACGCGGGGATCCGGAAACACCATATATTTT. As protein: CASSDRTRGSGNTIYF.

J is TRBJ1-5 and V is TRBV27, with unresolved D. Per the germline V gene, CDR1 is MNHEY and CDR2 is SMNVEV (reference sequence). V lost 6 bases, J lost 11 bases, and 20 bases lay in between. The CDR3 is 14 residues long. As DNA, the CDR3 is TGTGCCAGCAGCCCCGAGGTGGGCTTTGAGACCCAGCATTTT. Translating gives CASSPEVGFETQHF.

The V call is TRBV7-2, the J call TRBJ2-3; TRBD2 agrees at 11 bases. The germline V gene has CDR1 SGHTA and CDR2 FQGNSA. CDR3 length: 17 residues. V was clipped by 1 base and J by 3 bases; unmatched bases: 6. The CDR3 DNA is TGTGCCAGCAGCTTAGAGGTAGCGGGAGGGCCGACAGATACGCAGTATTTT. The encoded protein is CASSLEVAGGPTDTQYF. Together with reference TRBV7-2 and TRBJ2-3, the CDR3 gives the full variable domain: GAGVSQSPSNKVTEKGKDVELRCDPISGHTALYWYRQSLGQGLEFLIYFQGNSAPDKSGLPSDRFSAERTGGSVSTLTIQRTQQEDSAVYLCASSLEVAGGPTDTQYFGPGTRLTVL.

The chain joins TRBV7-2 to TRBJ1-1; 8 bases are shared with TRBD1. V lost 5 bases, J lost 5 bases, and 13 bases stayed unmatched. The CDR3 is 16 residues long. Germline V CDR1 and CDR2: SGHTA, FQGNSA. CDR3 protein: CASSPGLTGVKTEAFF. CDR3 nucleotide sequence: TGTGCCAGCAGCCCGGGGCTGACAGGGGTAAAGACTGAAGCTTTCTTT. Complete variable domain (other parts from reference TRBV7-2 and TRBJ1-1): GAGVSQSPSNKVTEKGKDVELRCDPISGHTALYWYRQSLGQGLEFLIYFQGNSAPDKSGLPSDRFSAERTGGSVSTLTIQRTQQEDSAVYLCASSPGLTGVKTEAFFGQGTRLTVV.

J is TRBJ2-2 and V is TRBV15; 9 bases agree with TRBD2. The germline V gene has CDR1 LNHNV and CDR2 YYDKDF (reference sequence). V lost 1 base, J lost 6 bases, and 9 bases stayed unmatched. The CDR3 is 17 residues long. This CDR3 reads CATSRVGLAGSAGELFF. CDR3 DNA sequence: TGTGCCACCAGCAGAGTCGGGCTAGCGGGATCGGCCGGGGAGCTGTTTTTT.

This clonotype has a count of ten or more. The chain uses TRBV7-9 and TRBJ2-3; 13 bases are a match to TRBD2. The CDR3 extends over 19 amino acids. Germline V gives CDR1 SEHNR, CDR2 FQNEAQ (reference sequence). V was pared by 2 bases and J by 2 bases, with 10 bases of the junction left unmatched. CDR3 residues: CASSLRTSGRLGPTDTQYF. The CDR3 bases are TGTGCCAGCAGCTTAAGGACTAGCGGGAGATTGGGGCCCACAGATACGCAGTATTTT.

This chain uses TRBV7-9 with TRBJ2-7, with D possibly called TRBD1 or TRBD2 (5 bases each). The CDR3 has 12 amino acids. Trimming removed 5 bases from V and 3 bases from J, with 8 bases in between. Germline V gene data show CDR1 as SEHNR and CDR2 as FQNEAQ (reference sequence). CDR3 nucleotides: TGTGCCAGCAGCCGGGACCACTACGAGCAGTACTTC. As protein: CASSRDHYEQYF. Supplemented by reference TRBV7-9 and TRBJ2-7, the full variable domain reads DTGVSQNPRHKITKRGQNVTFRCDPISEHNRLYWYRQTLGQGPEFLTYFQNEAQLEKSRLLSDRFSAERPKGSFSTLEIQRTEQGDSAMYLCASSRDHYEQYFGPGTRLTVT.

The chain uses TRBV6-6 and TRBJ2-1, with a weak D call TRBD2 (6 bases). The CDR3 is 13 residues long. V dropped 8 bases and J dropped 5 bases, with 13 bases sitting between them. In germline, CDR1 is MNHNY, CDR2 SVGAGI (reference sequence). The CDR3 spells CASQDGSHNEQFF. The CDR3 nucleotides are TGTGCCAGCCAGGACGGGAGTCACAATGAGCAGTTCTTC.

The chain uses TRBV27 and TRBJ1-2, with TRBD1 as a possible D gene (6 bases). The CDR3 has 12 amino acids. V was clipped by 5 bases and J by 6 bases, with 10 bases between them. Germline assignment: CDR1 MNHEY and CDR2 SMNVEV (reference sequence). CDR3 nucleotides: TGTGCCAGCAGTGGATCAGGGGATGGCTACACCTTC. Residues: CASSGSGDGYTF.

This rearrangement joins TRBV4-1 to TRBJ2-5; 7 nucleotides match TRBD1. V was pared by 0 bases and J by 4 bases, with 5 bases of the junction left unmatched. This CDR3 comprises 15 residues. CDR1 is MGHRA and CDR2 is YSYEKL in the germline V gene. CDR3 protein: CASSQEERDRETQYF. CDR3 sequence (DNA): TGCGCCAGCAGCCAAGAGGAAAGGGACAGAGAGACCCAGTACTTC.

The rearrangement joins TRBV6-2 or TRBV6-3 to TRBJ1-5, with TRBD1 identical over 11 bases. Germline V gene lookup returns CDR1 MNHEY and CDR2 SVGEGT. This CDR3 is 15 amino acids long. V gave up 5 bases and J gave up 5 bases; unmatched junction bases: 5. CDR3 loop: CASSNAGQGDQPQHF. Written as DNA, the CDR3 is TGTGCCAGCAGTAACGCGGGACAGGGGGATCAGCCCCAGCATTTT.

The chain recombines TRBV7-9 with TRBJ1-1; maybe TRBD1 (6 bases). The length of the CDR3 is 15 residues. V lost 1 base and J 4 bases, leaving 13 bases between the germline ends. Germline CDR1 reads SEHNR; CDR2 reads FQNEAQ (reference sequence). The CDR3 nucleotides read TGTGCCAGCAGCTTAGGTCAGGGGACCACCACTGAAGCTTTCTTT. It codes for CASSLGQGTTTEAFF.

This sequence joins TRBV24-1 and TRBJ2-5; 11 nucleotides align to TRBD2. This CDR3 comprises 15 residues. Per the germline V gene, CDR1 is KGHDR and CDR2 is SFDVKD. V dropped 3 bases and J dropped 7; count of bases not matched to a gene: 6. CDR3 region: CATSDPTSGRGTQYF. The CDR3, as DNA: TGTGCCACCAGTGATCCCACTAGCGGGAGAGGGACCCAGTACTTC.

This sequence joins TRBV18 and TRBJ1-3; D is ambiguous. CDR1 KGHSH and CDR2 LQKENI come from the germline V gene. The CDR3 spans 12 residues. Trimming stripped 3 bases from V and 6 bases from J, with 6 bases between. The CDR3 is CASSPDLNTIYF. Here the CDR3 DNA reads TGTGCCAGCTCACCGGATTTAAACACCATATATTTT.

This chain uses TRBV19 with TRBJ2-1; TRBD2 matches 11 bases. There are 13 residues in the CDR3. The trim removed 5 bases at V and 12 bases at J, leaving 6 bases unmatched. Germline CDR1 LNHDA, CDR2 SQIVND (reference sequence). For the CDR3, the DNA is TGTGCCAGTAGTGGGACTAGCGGCTCGGGGCAGTTCTTC. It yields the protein CASSGTSGSGQFF.

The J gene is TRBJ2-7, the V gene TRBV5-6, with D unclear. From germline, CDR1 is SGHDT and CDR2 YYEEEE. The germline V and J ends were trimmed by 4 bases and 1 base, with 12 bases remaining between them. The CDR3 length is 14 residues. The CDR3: CASSPRPKSYEQYF. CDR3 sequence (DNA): TGTGCCAGCAGCCCCCGACCCAAGTCCTACGAGCAGTACTTC.

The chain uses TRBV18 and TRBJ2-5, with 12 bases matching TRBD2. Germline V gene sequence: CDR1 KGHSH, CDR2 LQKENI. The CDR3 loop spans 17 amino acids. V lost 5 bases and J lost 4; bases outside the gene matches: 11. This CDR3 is CASSALPGTSGLETQYF. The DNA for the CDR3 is TGTGCCAGCTCAGCACTACCCGGGACTAGCGGGCTAGAGACCCAGTACTTC.

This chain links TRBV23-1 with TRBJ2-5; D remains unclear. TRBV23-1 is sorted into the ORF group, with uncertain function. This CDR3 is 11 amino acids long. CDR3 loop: CAPLTRETQYF. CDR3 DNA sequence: TGCGCTCCACTAACACGAGAGACCCAGTACTTC.

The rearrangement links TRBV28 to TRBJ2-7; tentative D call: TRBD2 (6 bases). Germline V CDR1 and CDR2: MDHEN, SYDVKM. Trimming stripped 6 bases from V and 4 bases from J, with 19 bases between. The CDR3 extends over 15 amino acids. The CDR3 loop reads CASSPIALAEYEQYF. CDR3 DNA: TGTGCCAGCAGCCCCATCGCGTTAGCGGAATACGAGCAGTACTTC.

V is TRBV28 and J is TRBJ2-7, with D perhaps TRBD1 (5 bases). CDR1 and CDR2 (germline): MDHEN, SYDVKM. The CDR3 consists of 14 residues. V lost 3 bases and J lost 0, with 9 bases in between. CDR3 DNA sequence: TGTGCCAGCAGTTTCCAGGGATTCTCCTACGAGCAGTACTTC. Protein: CASSFQGFSYEQYF. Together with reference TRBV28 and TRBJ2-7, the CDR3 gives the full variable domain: DVKVTQSSRYLVKRTGEKVFLECVQDMDHENMFWYRQDPGLGLRLIYFSYDVKMKEKGDIPEGYSVSREKKERFSLILESASTNQTSMYLCASSFQGFSYEQYFGPGTRLTVT.

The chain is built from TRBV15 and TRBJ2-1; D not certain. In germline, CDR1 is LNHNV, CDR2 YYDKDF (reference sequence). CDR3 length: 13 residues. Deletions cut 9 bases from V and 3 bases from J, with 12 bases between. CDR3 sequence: CATTSANYNEQFF. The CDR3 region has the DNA TGTGCCACTACGAGCGCGAACTACAATGAGCAGTTCTTC.